This is a list of T cell receptor beta chains from one sample in a study of CD8+ T cells in alopecia areata. Profiled with immunoSEQ multiplex PCR; TCRdb holds only in-frame clones, not every one. Among about 94,000 clones, over 70% were seen once, and the ten largest hold approximately 15%. The sequencing here drew on CD8+ T cells sorted from blood, taken around week 46, from a patient treated with tofacitinib. These receptors came from a human donor with alopecia areata. Each CDR3 is given with its conserved first and last residue. The D gene is left open where the match is weak. Rows give clone size only sometimes, using once, few, many, or a class for an expanded clone.

j_call: TRBJ2-7; clone_size: -; d_call: -; v_call: TRBV4-3; cdr3_nt: TGCGCCAGCAGCCAAGACAGGGATATACTCTACGAGCAGTACTTC; cdr3_aa: CASSQDRDILYEQYF
j_call: TRBJ1-2; clone_size: -; d_call: -; v_call: TRBV5-1; cdr3_nt: TGCGCCAGCAGCTATCATTTCGCAGAAATTACTAACTATGGCTACACCTTC; cdr3_aa: CASSYHFAEITNYGYTF
j_call: TRBJ1-2; clone_size: medium-sized; d_call: -; v_call: TRBV9; cdr3_nt: TGTGCCAGCAGCCCTAGTCTGGGAGAAAATGGCTACACCTTC; cdr3_aa: CASSPSLGENGYTF
j_call: TRBJ1-1; clone_size: -; d_call: -; v_call: TRBV29-1; cdr3_nt: TGCAGCGTTGAAGAGGCGGCGGAAGCTTTCTTT; cdr3_aa: CSVEEAAEAFF
j_call: TRBJ1-4; clone_size: -; d_call: -; v_call: TRBV5-6; cdr3_nt: TGTGCCAGCACCAACGTCGGGGGTGAAAAACTGTTTTTT; cdr3_aa: CASTNVGGEKLFF
j_call: TRBJ1-6; clone_size: -; d_call: -; v_call: TRBV9; cdr3_nt: TGTGCCAGCAGCGCCAATCAGGGGAATAATTCACCCCTCCACTTT; cdr3_aa: CASSANQGNNSPLHF
j_call: TRBJ1-1; clone_size: -; d_call: -; v_call: TRBV4-3; cdr3_nt: TGCGCCAGCAGCCAAGAATGGTCTACCTGGGGGGTCACTGAAGCTTTCTTT; cdr3_aa: CASSQEWSTWGVTEAFF
j_call: TRBJ1-2; clone_size: -; d_call: -; v_call: TRBV29-1; cdr3_nt: TGCAGCGTTGAGGAGTCAGAAAGTTATGGCTACACCTTC; cdr3_aa: CSVEESESYGYTF
j_call: TRBJ2-7; clone_size: few; d_call: -; v_call: TRBV5-6; cdr3_nt: TGTGCCAGCAGCTTTCCGGGACAAAAAAGATCCTACGAGCAGTACTTC; cdr3_aa: CASSFPGQKRSYEQYF
j_call: TRBJ1-2; clone_size: once; d_call: TRBD1; v_call: TRBV7-9; cdr3_nt: TGTGCCAGCAGCTTAGCGGACAGGAACAACTATGGCTACACCTTC; cdr3_aa: CASSLADRNNYGYTF
j_call: TRBJ2-7; clone_size: many; d_call: -; v_call: TRBV7-6; cdr3_nt: TGTGCCAGCAGCTTAGGGGATAACGAGCAGTACTTC; cdr3_aa: CASSLGDNEQYF
j_call: TRBJ1-6; clone_size: -; d_call: -; v_call: TRBV30; cdr3_nt: TGTGCCTGGAGTGTACAAGTCGGCTATAATTCACCCCTCCACTTT; cdr3_aa: CAWSVQVGYNSPLHF
j_call: TRBJ1-6; clone_size: -; d_call: TRBD1; v_call: TRBV27; cdr3_nt: TGTGCCAGCAGTCCGACAGGGAGTAATTCACCCCTCCACTTT; cdr3_aa: CASSPTGSNSPLHF
j_call: TRBJ1-1; clone_size: -; d_call: -; v_call: TRBV12-5; cdr3_nt: TGTGCTAGTGGTTTGGCACACACGGGACAAAACTTCGCTGAAGCTTTCTTT; cdr3_aa: CASGLAHTGQNFAEAFF
j_call: TRBJ2-2; clone_size: -; d_call: -; v_call: TRBV4-1; cdr3_nt: TGCGCCAGCAGCCAAGGGGGAACCGGGGAGCTGTTTTTT; cdr3_aa: CASSQGGTGELFF
j_call: TRBJ2-5; clone_size: -; d_call: -; v_call: TRBV15; cdr3_nt: TGTGCCACCAGCAGAGAGGGGATTTCCCAAGAGACCCAGTACTTC; cdr3_aa: CATSREGISQETQYF
j_call: TRBJ1-5; clone_size: -; d_call: -; v_call: TRBV4-3; cdr3_nt: TGCGCCAGCAGCCAAGATAGGGGGGTTCTAGGCAATCAGCCCCAGCATTTT; cdr3_aa: CASSQDRGVLGNQPQHF
j_call: TRBJ1-5; clone_size: -; d_call: TRBD1; v_call: TRBV29-1; cdr3_nt: TGCAGCGTTGAAGAGGGACAGGATAGCAATCAGCCCCAGCATTTT; cdr3_aa: CSVEEGQDSNQPQHF
j_call: TRBJ1-1; clone_size: -; d_call: -; v_call: TRBV4-3; cdr3_nt: TGCGCCAGCAGCCAATTCGGGGCATTGGGAACTGAAGCTTTCTTT; cdr3_aa: CASSQFGALGTEAFF
j_call: TRBJ2-5; clone_size: -; d_call: TRBD2; v_call: TRBV5-6; cdr3_nt: TGTGCCAGCAGCCCCGGAGGTAGCGGGGGGCCGGGTTTGGCGGAGACCCAGTACTTC; cdr3_aa: CASSPGGSGGPGLAETQYF
j_call: TRBJ2-7; clone_size: -; d_call: -; v_call: TRBV7-2; cdr3_nt: TGTGCCAGCAGCTTCAACAGGGCAGGCGAGCAGTACTTC; cdr3_aa: CASSFNRAGEQYF
j_call: TRBJ2-6; clone_size: once; d_call: -; v_call: TRBV2; cdr3_nt: TGTGCCAGCTTAGACTCTGGGGCCAACGTCCTGACTTTC; cdr3_aa: CASLDSGANVLTF
j_call: TRBJ2-4; clone_size: -; d_call: -; v_call: TRBV19; cdr3_nt: TGTGCCAGTAGTATCGACAAAAACATTCAGTACTTC; cdr3_aa: CASSIDKNIQYF
j_call: TRBJ2-2; clone_size: -; d_call: TRBD2; v_call: TRBV7-9; cdr3_nt: TGTGCCAGCAGCTTAGGGACTAGCGGACAGACCGGGGAGCTGTTTTTT; cdr3_aa: CASSLGTSGQTGELFF
j_call: TRBJ1-6; clone_size: -; d_call: -; v_call: TRBV7-8; cdr3_nt: TGTGCCAGCAGCTTAGGTGGTATCGATTCACCCCTCCACTTT; cdr3_aa: CASSLGGIDSPLHF
j_call: TRBJ2-7; clone_size: -; d_call: -; v_call: TRBV11-2; cdr3_nt: TGTGCCAGCAGCTTAGTAGGGGGGCTCAGGATATACGAGCAGTACTTC; cdr3_aa: CASSLVGGLRIYEQYF
j_call: TRBJ2-7; clone_size: few; d_call: -; v_call: TRBV27; cdr3_nt: TGTGCCAGCAGTCCTTCCCGGGGGAGGTCCTACGAGCAGTACTTC; cdr3_aa: CASSPSRGRSYEQYF
j_call: TRBJ1-2; clone_size: -; d_call: -; v_call: TRBV19; cdr3_nt: TGTGCCAGTAGGACAGGATACAATGGCTACACCTTC; cdr3_aa: CASRTGYNGYTF
j_call: TRBJ1-5; clone_size: -; d_call: -; v_call: TRBV6-1; cdr3_nt: TGTGCCAGCAGTTTAACAGGGTTTGGCAATCAGCCCCAGCATTTT; cdr3_aa: CASSLTGFGNQPQHF
j_call: TRBJ2-5; clone_size: once; d_call: -; v_call: TRBV5-6; cdr3_nt: TGTGCCAGCAGCTTGGCCAGCGGCAGGTTCTCAGAGACCCAGTACTTC; cdr3_aa: CASSLASGRFSETQYF
j_call: TRBJ1-1; clone_size: -; d_call: -; v_call: TRBV19; cdr3_nt: TGTGCCAGTAGTATACGGAACACTGAAGCTTTCTTT; cdr3_aa: CASSIRNTEAFF
j_call: TRBJ1-5; clone_size: -; d_call: TRBD1; v_call: TRBV19; cdr3_nt: TGTGCCAGTAGTACCGACAGGGGTGGCAATCAGCCCCAGCATTTT; cdr3_aa: CASSTDRGGNQPQHF
j_call: TRBJ1-2; clone_size: -; d_call: -; v_call: TRBV29-1; cdr3_nt: TGCAGCGTTGATAAGGGCAGGCGGGGCGGCTACACCTTC; cdr3_aa: CSVDKGRRGGYTF